The source of this TCR beta chain is a study of patients and donors after allogeneic stem cell transplantation. This clonotype was counted at least ten times. Germline V CDR1 and CDR2: MGHRA, YSYEKL. The CDR3 has 14 residues. Trimming cost V 3 bases and J 4 bases, with 11 bases left between them. One entry per CDR3 protein, called by TCRdb with MiXCR from the RT-PCR reads. The table includes about 960,000 distinct CDR3 sequences, about a sixth detected once. The sequenced sample consisted of blood, either unsorted or a sorted T cell fraction (not recorded which). The J gene is TRBJ2-3, the V gene TRBV4-1, with a tentative D call TRBD1 (6 bases). This TCR derives from a human donor who was either an allogeneic HSCT recipient or a stem cell or donor lymphocyte infusion donor (not recorded which). It is not recorded whose cells these are; they may come from a transplant donor. CDR3 amino acids: CASSHRQESDTQYF. In DNA, the CDR3 is TGCGCCAGCAGCCACCGACAGGAGTCAGATACGCAGTATTTT.